What follows is one TCR beta chain and its context. Its specificity is unknown. The table came from immunoSEQ multiplex PCR; TCRdb's copy has only in-frame clones and leaves some out. This table holds about 140,000 clones, around 88% found once. This sample is part of a study of T cell responses to AZD1222 COVID-19 vaccine. Findings and caveats of the study: There were vaccine-associated CD4 TCRs across spike, dominant at 160-218 and 743-854. Clonal diversity may have been underestimated, and the donors were mostly white British, with more females than males.

V dropped 2 bases and J dropped 2 bases, with 6 bases sitting between them. Germline CDR1 is SQVTM and CDR2 is ANQGSEA. This CDR3 is 12 amino acids long. Sequenced here: peripheral blood, sampled on day 0 of AZD1222 vaccination. This clonotype was obtained from an adult in good health. The rearrangement joins TRBV29-1 to TRBJ1-1; D gene unclear. The CDR3 sequence: CSVERENTEAFF. CDR3 sequence (DNA): TGCAGCGTTGAAAGGGAAAACACTGAAGCTTTCTTT.